This T cell receptor (beta chain) was profiled in a study of technical replicates of blood from a few donors. The table lists this clone with a count of one. Measured with immunoSEQ multiplex PCR; TCRdb has only the in-frame clones, and not every one. Here the sample spans around 85,000 clones, around 94% being singletons. The receptor was derived from a human donor in good health. Sequenced input: T cells isolated from PBMCs.

The CDR3 region has the DNA TGTGCCAGCAGTCGGACAGGGGAAAAACTGTTTTTT. Its protein product is CASSRTGEKLFF. The rearrangement links TRBV11-2 to TRBJ1-4; 8 positions match TRBD1. J lost 8 bases, V lost 6 bases, and 2 bases had no gene match. CDR3 size: 12 residues. In germline, CDR1 is SGHAT, CDR2 FQNNGV. Complete variable domain (other parts from reference TRBV11-2 and TRBJ1-4): EAGVAQSPRYKIIEKRQSVAFWCNPISGHATLYWYQQILGQGPKLLIQFQNNGVVDDSQLPKDRFSAERLKGVDSTLKIQPAKLEDSAVYLCASSRTGEKLFFGSGTQLSVL.